Listed below are T cell receptor beta chains from one sample, sequenced in a study of OX40 agonist ivuxolimab in advanced cancers. The data were produced by immunoSEQ multiplex PCR, yet TCRdb's version contains in-frame clones alone and is incomplete. The table shows almost 70,000 clones, with about 80% occurring only once. This material consisted of CD4+ or CD8+ T cells sorted from blood, taken in a trial of the OX40 agonist ivuxolimab. The receptors stem from an adult with an advanced solid tumor such as melanoma, head and neck, liver or kidney cancer. Each CDR3 is given with its conserved first and last residue. The order of the fields is V gene, CDR3 length, D gene, J gene, clone size, CDR3 DNA, CDR3 protein. A D gene is named only where the DNA matches it firmly. Size is stated for part of the rows, as once, few or many counts, or as a class when the clone is expanded.

TRBV19	14	TRBD1	TRBJ1-5	NA	TGTGCCACCTCGGACAGGGTACGCAATCAGCCCCAGCATTTT	CATSDRVRNQPQHF
TRBV10-3	16	NA	TRBJ1-5	NA	TGTGCCATCAGTGAGTCTGCCCCAGCAGACAATCAGCCCCAGCATTTT	CAISESAPADNQPQHF
TRBV7-9	13	NA	TRBJ2-7	NA	TGTGCCAGCAGCTTACAGGGTGGCAACGAGCAGTACTTC	CASSLQGGNEQYF
TRBV5-1	13	NA	TRBJ2-7	NA	TGCGCCAGCAGCTTCGATCTGAGAGTGGAGCAGTACTTC	CASSFDLRVEQYF
TRBV5-1	15	NA	TRBJ1-6	NA	TGCGCCAGCAGCCCTGGGGGAGAGGGTAATTCACCCCTCCACTTT	CASSPGGEGNSPLHF
TRBV25-1	15	NA	TRBJ2-4	NA	TGTGCCAGCAGTGAATCGGGCGGAGCCAAAAACATTCAGTACTTC	CASSESGGAKNIQYF
TRBV5-4	16	NA	TRBJ2-2	NA	TGTGCCAGCAGCCCGCCTCCCACAGGGAACACCGGGGAGCTGTTTTTT	CASSPPPTGNTGELFF
TRBV19	14	TRBD1	TRBJ1-2	NA	TGTGCCAGTAGTCCCCGACAGGGGCCCTATGGCTACACCTTC	CASSPRQGPYGYTF
TRBV12-5	16	NA	TRBJ2-1	few	TGTGCTAGTGGTTTAGGGGGGACCCCGAGTTACAATGAGCAGTTCTTC	CASGLGGTPSYNEQFF
TRBV28	14	TRBD1	TRBJ1-1	NA	TGTGCCAGCAGTACTCGACAGGGGAACACTGAAGCTTTCTTT	CASSTRQGNTEAFF
TRBV7-8	16	NA	TRBJ2-7	once	TGTGCCAGCAGCTTAGCGGGGCGGACCAGCTCCTACGAGCAGTACTTC	CASSLAGRTSSYEQYF
TRBV29-1	12	NA	TRBJ1-1	NA	TGCAGCGCCGTGGACCGGGGCACTGAAGCTTTCTTT	CSAVDRGTEAFF
TRBV5-6	13	TRBD1	TRBJ1-1	NA	TGTGCCAGCAGTTCCGACAGGGGCACTGAAGCTTTCTTT	CASSSDRGTEAFF
TRBV28	11	NA	TRBJ2-7	NA	TGTGCCAGCAGTTTAGGGTACGAGCAGTACTTC	CASSLGYEQYF
TRBV27	13	NA	TRBJ2-1	NA	TGTGCCAGCAGTTTAGCGGGGAACAATGAGCAGTTCTTC	CASSLAGNNEQFF
TRBV5-1	16	TRBD1	TRBJ1-6	NA	TGCGCCAGCAGCTTATCAGGGGGCCGAGGGAATTCACCCCTCCACTTT	CASSLSGGRGNSPLHF
TRBV2	12	NA	TRBJ1-1	NA	TGTGCCAGCAGAGAGATGAACACTGAAGCTTTCTTT	CASREMNTEAFF
TRBV7-9	13	NA	TRBJ2-7	once	TGTGCCAGCAGCCTCTCGGGTGGCTACGAGCAGTACTTC	CASSLSGGYEQYF
TRBV9	17	TRBD2	TRBJ2-7	NA	TGTGCCAGCAGCCCCGAGGGTAGCGGGAGAATCAAGAACGAGCAGTACTTC	CASSPEGSGRIKNEQYF
TRBV6-6	15	NA	TRBJ2-3	NA	TGTGCCAGCAGCAACCGCGGGATACGCACAGATACGCAGTATTTT	CASSNRGIRTDTQYF
TRBV9	15	NA	TRBJ2-4	few	TGTGCCAGCAGCCCTCGAGATGGCCTGACGGACATTCAGTACTTC	CASSPRDGLTDIQYF
TRBV7-9	13	TRBD1	TRBJ1-1	once	TGTGCCAGCAGCTTAGAGACAGGGGATGAAGCTTTCTTT	CASSLETGDEAFF
TRBV5-1	14	NA	TRBJ2-7	NA	TGCGCCAGCAGCTTACTGACGGCGACTTACGAGCAGTACTTC	CASSLLTATYEQYF
TRBV28	16	NA	TRBJ1-2	NA	TGTGCCAGCAGTTTATCTGGGACGGGTGGAGCTTATGGCTACACCTTC	CASSLSGTGGAYGYTF
TRBV27	14	NA	TRBJ1-2	NA	TGTGCCAGCAGCCGAAGCGGGGGCGGTTTAGGCTACACCTTC	CASSRSGGGLGYTF
TRBV5-1	16	NA	TRBJ2-7	NA	TGCGCCAGCGGGTCGACCCCCGAGACGTCCCTCTACGAGCAGTACTTC	CASGSTPETSLYEQYF
TRBV19	15	TRBD2	TRBJ2-1	NA	TGTGCCAGTAGCTCCCTAGCGGGCGGTGGGAATGAGCAGTTCTTC	CASSSLAGGGNEQFF
TRBV5-3	15	NA	TRBJ2-7	NA	TGTGCCAGAAGCTTGGCGACAGAGGTCTCCTACGAGCAGTACTTC	CARSLATEVSYEQYF
TRBV5-8	14	NA	TRBJ2-7	NA	TGTGCCAGCAGCAGAACCGGGACGGCTTACGAGCAGTACTTC	CASSRTGTAYEQYF
TRBV28	13	NA	TRBJ1-1	NA	TGTGCCAGCAAGTTGAACCGGTTGACTGAAGCTTTCTTT	CASKLNRLTEAFF
TRBV4-1	16	NA	TRBJ1-4	few	TGCGCCAGCAGCCGCACCAAGGGGGATGGTAATGAAAAACTGTTTTTT	CASSRTKGDGNEKLFF
TRBV4-1	15	TRBD1	TRBJ2-3	NA	TGCGCCAGCAGCCAAGATCCAGGGGGCCAAGATACGCAGTATTTT	CASSQDPGGQDTQYF
TRBV18	13	NA	TRBJ2-5	NA	TGTGCCAGCTCACCGGGTACGCGAGAGACCCAGTACTTC	CASSPGTRETQYF
TRBV5-6	16	TRBD1	TRBJ2-3	NA	TGTGCCAGCAGCGAGACAGGGGGCAAGATGGCAGATACGCAGTATTTT	CASSETGGKMADTQYF
TRBV5-1	15	TRBD1	TRBJ1-4	NA	TGCGCCAGCAATGGACAGGGAACAACTAATGAAAAACTGTTTTTT	CASNGQGTTNEKLFF
TRBV7-2	12	NA	TRBJ1-2	NA	TGTGCCAGCAGCTTAGTCCGTGGAGGCTACACCTTC	CASSLVRGGYTF
TRBV6-5	15	TRBD1	TRBJ1-5	NA	TGTGCCAGCAGTACTGCAGGGGGAGCAAATCAGCCCCAGCATTTT	CASSTAGGANQPQHF
TRBV11-2	14	NA	TRBJ1-2	NA	TGTGCCAGCAGCTTCTCCTATTCTAACTATGGCTACACCTTC	CASSFSYSNYGYTF
TRBV10-2	16	NA	TRBJ2-2	NA	TGCGCCAGCAGCCGGTCGGGACAAGCGAACACCGGGGAGCTGTTTTTT	CASSRSGQANTGELFF
TRBV27	13	NA	TRBJ1-1	NA	TGTGCCAGCAGTTTCGACAGAAACACTGAAGCTTTCTTT	CASSFDRNTEAFF
TRBV5-4	15	NA	TRBJ2-1	NA	TGTGCCAGCAGGCCTCAATCCGACAGAGCAAATGAGCAGTTCTTC	CASRPQSDRANEQFF
TRBV5-1	13	NA	TRBJ2-4	NA	TGCGCCAGCAGCTTGGACGGGGGTAACATTCAGTACTTC	CASSLDGGNIQYF
TRBV2	12	NA	TRBJ2-7	few	TGTGCCAGCAGTAGTGCCTCCTACGAGCAGTACTTC	CASSSASYEQYF
TRBV5-1	15	NA	TRBJ2-3	few	TGCGCCAGCAACAGACGGGGGGCAGACACAGATACGCAGTATTTT	CASNRRGADTDTQYF
TRBV5-1	15	NA	TRBJ2-5	NA	TGCGCCAGCAGCTTGTCACAGGGAGGTTTAGAGACCCAGTACTTC	CASSLSQGGLETQYF
TRBV14	14	NA	TRBJ2-1	NA	TGTGCCAGCAGCCATGCCGACAGGCGTGATCGGCAGTTCTTC	CASSHADRRDRQFF
TRBV11-2	17	NA	TRBJ2-1	few	TGTGCCAGCAGCTTAAAGCTTAGGACAAGCTCCTACAATGAGCAGTTCTTC	CASSLKLRTSSYNEQFF
TRBV18	17	TRBD1	TRBJ2-7	NA	TGTGCCAGCTCACCAGGACAGGGAAGTAAAGGGGCCTACGAGCAGTACTTC	CASSPGQGSKGAYEQYF
TRBV13	17	TRBD2	TRBJ2-3	few	TGTGCCAGCAGCTTTCGGACTAGCGGGAGTCAGGCAGATACGCAGTATTTT	CASSFRTSGSQADTQYF
TRBV2	15	TRBD1	TRBJ2-1	NA	TGTGCCAGCAGTGAATCAGGGGGCTCCTACAATGAGCAGTTCTTC	CASSESGGSYNEQFF
TRBV14	14	NA	TRBJ1-3	NA	TGTGCCAGCAGCCAAGACCTGACCCAAAACACCATATATTTT	CASSQDLTQNTIYF
TRBV28	14	NA	TRBJ2-1	NA	TGTGCCAGCAGACCCGCGGGGTCCTACAATGAGCAGTTCTTC	CASRPAGSYNEQFF
TRBV5-4	14	TRBD1	TRBJ2-5	NA	TGTGCCAGCAGCTGGAAACAGGGGGTCGAGACCCAGTACTTC	CASSWKQGVETQYF
TRBV15	17	TRBD1	TRBJ2-6	NA	TGTGCCACCAGCAGAGTTGACAGGGCTGCTGGGGCCAACGTCCTGACTTTC	CATSRVDRAAGANVLTF
TRBV27	14	NA	TRBJ2-3	NA	TGTGCCAGCAGTTTTAGGGAGAACACAGATACGCAGTATTTT	CASSFRENTDTQYF
TRBV19	13	TRBD2	TRBJ2-5	NA	TGTGCCAGTAAGGAGAGCGGGAGAGAGACCCAGTACTTC	CASKESGRETQYF
TRBV7-8	17	TRBD1	TRBJ1-1	NA	TGTGCCAGCAGCTTCCGGGACAGGGGAAAGATGAACACTGAAGCTTTCTTT	CASSFRDRGKMNTEAFF
TRBV2	16	TRBD1	TRBJ1-5	NA	TGTGCCAGCAGTGGACGGGGACAGGGGAGCAATCAGCCCCAGCATTTT	CASSGRGQGSNQPQHF